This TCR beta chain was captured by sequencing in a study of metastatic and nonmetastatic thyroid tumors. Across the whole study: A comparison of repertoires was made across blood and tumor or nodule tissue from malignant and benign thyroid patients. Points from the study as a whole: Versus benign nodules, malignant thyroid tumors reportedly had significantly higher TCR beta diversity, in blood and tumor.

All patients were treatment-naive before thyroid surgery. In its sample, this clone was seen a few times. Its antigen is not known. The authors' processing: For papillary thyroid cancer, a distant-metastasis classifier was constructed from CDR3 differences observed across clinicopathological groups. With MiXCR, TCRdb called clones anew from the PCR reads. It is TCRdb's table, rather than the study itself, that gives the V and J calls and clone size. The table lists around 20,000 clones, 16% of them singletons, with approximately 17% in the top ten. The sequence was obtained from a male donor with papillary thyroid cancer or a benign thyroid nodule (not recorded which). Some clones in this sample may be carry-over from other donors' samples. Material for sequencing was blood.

The CDR3 DNA follows: TGTGCCAGCAGCTTAGAACAGGGGGCGTTTGAGACCCAGTACTTC. Protein sequence: CASSLEQGAFETQYF. V gene TRBV7-6 combines with J gene TRBJ2-5; 9 nucleotides align to TRBD1. Germline assignment: CDR1 SGHVS and CDR2 FNYEAQ. The CDR3 loop spans 15 amino acids. V lost 1 base and J lost 5; bases outside the gene matches: 5.